Listed below are T cell receptor beta chains from one sample, sequenced in a study of T-cell reconstitution after alpha-beta-depleted transplantation in children. TCRdb passed the PCR reads through MiXCR, listing each CDR3 protein once. The table shows a few hundred thousand distinct CDR3 sequences, with about an eighth occurring only once. This sample comprised PBMCs, obtained from the stem cell graft. These receptors were collected from a human donor who donated a stem cell graft to a child with Fanconi anemia. Each CDR3 is given with its conserved first and last residue. The D gene is left open where the match is weak. Not every row has a clone size; where given, it reads once, few, many or a size class.

V: TRBV11-1
size: many
D: -
length: 13
J: TRBJ2-3
DNA: TGTGCCAGCAGCCAGAAAGGGGCGAATACGCAGTATTTT
CDR3: CASSQKGANTQYF

V: TRBV4-3
size: few
D: TRBD1
length: 15
J: TRBJ1-1
DNA: TGCGCCAGCAGCCCCTCGTGGGACAGCTCAACGGGAGCTTTCTTT
CDR3: CASSPSWDSSTGAFF

V: TRBV10-3
size: many
D: TRBD2
length: 18
J: TRBJ2-5
DNA: TGTGCCATCAGTGACCCTAGCGGGGGAAAGCGATGGCAAGAGACCCAGTACTTC
CDR3: CAISDPSGGKRWQETQYF

V: TRBV7-9
size: few
D: -
length: 13
J: TRBJ1-1
DNA: TGTGCCAGCATCATACTCGTGGAAAACGAAGCTTTCTTT
CDR3: CASIILVENEAFF

V: TRBV20-1
size: many
D: -
length: 14
J: TRBJ2-3
DNA: TGCAGTGCTAGAGATATCAGGGGGGCAGATACGCAGTATTTT
CDR3: CSARDIRGADTQYF

V: TRBV6-1
size: -
D: TRBD1
length: 15
J: TRBJ2-7
DNA: TGTGCCAGCAGTCGGGGACAGGAAGGCTCCTACGAGCAGTACTTC
CDR3: CASSRGQEGSYEQYF

V: TRBV7-2
size: many
D: -
length: 13
J: TRBJ2-3
DNA: TGTGCCAGCAGCCTAAACCATGGAGATACGCAGTATTTT
CDR3: CASSLNHGDTQYF

V: TRBV19
size: many
D: -
length: 13
J: TRBJ1-1
DNA: TGTGCCTGCCGGGACTTCGGGAACACTGAAGCTTTCTTT
CDR3: CACRDFGNTEAFF

V: TRBV7-3
size: -
D: TRBD1
length: 13
J: TRBJ2-3
DNA: TGTGCCAGCATGGAGACAGGGACAGATACGCAGTATTTT
CDR3: CASMETGTDTQYF

V: TRBV25-1
size: -
D: -
length: 11
J: TRBJ2-7
DNA: TGTGCCAGCAGCACAGGGATCGAGCAGTACTTC
CDR3: CASSTGIEQYF

V: TRBV7-9
size: few
D: TRBD1
length: 14
J: TRBJ2-7
DNA: TGTGCCAGCTCCCCACGGACAGGTGAGAGCGAGCAGTACTTC
CDR3: CASSPRTGESEQYF

V: TRBV5-5
size: many
D: TRBD2
length: 15
J: TRBJ2-3
DNA: TGTGCCAGCAGCCCAAGACTAGCGGGGGAGGATACGCAGTATTTT
CDR3: CASSPRLAGEDTQYF

V: TRBV7-6
size: many
D: -
length: 12
J: TRBJ2-5
DNA: TGTGCCAGCAGCTTATCGGAGGGGGACCAGTACTTC
CDR3: CASSLSEGDQYF

V: TRBV7-2
size: few
D: TRBD1
length: 15
J: TRBJ2-2
DNA: TGTGCCAGCAGCCCCCGGGACAGCTTGAGCGGGGAGCTGTTTTTT
CDR3: CASSPRDSLSGELFF

V: TRBV7-9
size: -
D: TRBD2
length: 17
J: TRBJ2-3
DNA: TGTGCCAGCAGCTTAGCGCTAGCGGGTTTAACCGGAGATACGCAGTATTTT
CDR3: CASSLALAGLTGDTQYF

V: TRBV27
size: -
D: -
length: 19
J: TRBJ2-6
DNA: TGTACCATCAGTTTATCTGTCCCAAGGATCTCCTCTGGGGCCAACGTCCTGACTTTC
CDR3: CTISLSVPRISSGANVLTF

V: TRBV11-2
size: few
D: -
length: 14
J: TRBJ2-6
DNA: TGTGCCAGCAGCTTAGGTATGGGGGCCAACGTCCTGACTTTC
CDR3: CASSLGMGANVLTF

V: TRBV30
size: -
D: TRBD1
length: 13
J: TRBJ1-2
DNA: TGTGCCTGGGGGGAACAGGGGGCTGGAGGCTACACCTTC
CDR3: CAWGEQGAGGYTF

V: TRBV12-3/TRBV12-4
size: many
D: -
length: 13
J: TRBJ2-7
DNA: TGTGCCAGCAGTTTACAGGGGACCTACGAGCAGTACTTC
CDR3: CASSLQGTYEQYF

V: TRBV7-2
size: many
D: TRBD1
length: 13
J: TRBJ2-1
DNA: TGTGCCAGCAGCCGGGACAGGGTATGGGAGCAGTTCTTC
CDR3: CASSRDRVWEQFF

V: TRBV7-8
size: few
D: TRBD1
length: 16
J: TRBJ1-2
DNA: TGTGCCAGCAGCTCCCGGACAGGGAATTTTAACTATGGCTACACCTTC
CDR3: CASSSRTGNFNYGYTF

V: TRBV6-5
size: -
D: -
length: 16
J: TRBJ2-1
DNA: TGTGCCAGCAGTTACTCGTCGGGGGGCAGCTACAATGAGCAGTTCTTC
CDR3: CASSYSSGGSYNEQFF

V: TRBV6-5
size: -
D: -
length: 14
J: TRBJ2-3
DNA: TGTGCCAGCAGTTACAAGGGGGACACAGATACGCAGTATTTT
CDR3: CASSYKGDTDTQYF

V: TRBV5-1
size: many
D: -
length: 14
J: TRBJ2-2
DNA: TGCGCCAGCAGCTTGGAGGGGCGGACCGGGGAGCTGTTTTTT
CDR3: CASSLEGRTGELFF

V: TRBV11-2
size: -
D: TRBD1
length: 15
J: TRBJ2-7
DNA: TGTGCCAGCAGCGCAATTGACAGGGCCCCCTACGAGCAGTACTTC
CDR3: CASSAIDRAPYEQYF

V: TRBV20-1
size: many
D: TRBD2
length: 13
J: TRBJ2-3
DNA: TGCAGTGCTATGGGGGGCGGGGGGTATACGCAGTATTTT
CDR3: CSAMGGGGYTQYF

V: TRBV20-1
size: -
D: -
length: 14
J: TRBJ2-2
DNA: TGCAGTGCCAGGGACACCGAAGGACCCGGGGAGCTGTTTTTT
CDR3: CSARDTEGPGELFF

V: TRBV9
size: -
D: TRBD2
length: 15
J: TRBJ2-3
DNA: TGTGCCAGCAGCGCCGGGACTAGCTCGTCAGATACGCAGTATTTT
CDR3: CASSAGTSSSDTQYF

V: TRBV19
size: -
D: -
length: 13
J: TRBJ2-7
DNA: TGTGCCAGTAGTATCTGGCTTTCCTACGAGCAGTACTTC
CDR3: CASSIWLSYEQYF

V: TRBV30
size: once
D: -
length: 14
J: TRBJ2-1
DNA: TGTGCCTGGAGTGTATTAAGCTCCTACAATGAGCAGTTCTTC
CDR3: CAWSVLSSYNEQFF

V: TRBV12-3/TRBV12-4
size: -
D: -
length: 12
J: TRBJ1-2
DNA: TGTGCCAGCAGGTACAGCGAATATGGCTACACCTTC
CDR3: CASRYSEYGYTF

V: TRBV12-3/TRBV12-4
size: many
D: -
length: 15
J: TRBJ1-4
DNA: TGTGCCAGCAGTGCTACCGGGACACGGAATGAAAAACTGTTTTTT
CDR3: CASSATGTRNEKLFF

V: TRBV12-3/TRBV12-4
size: many
D: -
length: 13
J: TRBJ1-1
DNA: TGTGCCAGCAGTTTCCCAATGAACACTGAAGCTTTCTTT
CDR3: CASSFPMNTEAFF

V: TRBV9
size: many
D: TRBD2
length: 14
J: TRBJ2-3
DNA: TGTGCCAGCACCGTCCGGGGGGGCACAGATACGCAGTATTTT
CDR3: CASTVRGGTDTQYF

V: TRBV5-5
size: many
D: -
length: 14
J: TRBJ2-5
DNA: TGTGCCAGCAGCTTTTCCGGTGGAGGGGAGACCCAGTACTTC
CDR3: CASSFSGGGETQYF

V: TRBV10-3
size: -
D: -
length: 13
J: TRBJ2-3
DNA: TGTGCCATCAGTGACTCTATCACAGATACGCAGTATTTT
CDR3: CAISDSITDTQYF

V: TRBV18
size: -
D: -
length: 14
J: TRBJ1-4
DNA: TGTGCCAGCGCACCGAAGTCGTATAGTGAAAAACTGTTTTTT
CDR3: CASAPKSYSEKLFF

V: TRBV20-1
size: -
D: TRBD1
length: 14
J: TRBJ2-3
DNA: TGCAGTGCTAGAATGGGGGGACAGGCCCAGACGTTGTATTTT
CDR3: CSARMGGQAQTLYF

V: TRBV7-2
size: -
D: -
length: 13
J: TRBJ1-6
DNA: TGTGCCAGCAGCCAAGAAGGGAATTCACCCCTCCACTTT
CDR3: CASSQEGNSPLHF

V: TRBV5-1
size: -
D: -
length: 13
J: TRBJ2-1
DNA: TGCGCCAGCAGCTCGACGAGGGGCAATGAGCAGTTCTTC
CDR3: CASSSTRGNEQFF

V: TRBV3-1
size: few
D: -
length: 13
J: TRBJ1-1
DNA: TGTGCCAGCAGCTTAACAGACTCCACTGAAGCTTTCTTT
CDR3: CASSLTDSTEAFF

V: TRBV19
size: few
D: TRBD1
length: 14
J: TRBJ2-2
DNA: TGTGCCAGTAGTATGGGACAGAGCACCGGGGAGCTGTTTTTT
CDR3: CASSMGQSTGELFF

V: TRBV29-1
size: few
D: -
length: 14
J: TRBJ2-2
DNA: TGCAGCGTTGCCAGTTCCCCGAGAACCGGGGAGCTGTTTTTT
CDR3: CSVASSPRTGELFF

V: TRBV3-1
size: many
D: -
length: 14
J: TRBJ1-2
DNA: TGTGCCAGCAGCCTTGAAACAGGAGGTTATGGCTACACCTTC
CDR3: CASSLETGGYGYTF

V: TRBV7-6
size: few
D: -
length: 13
J: TRBJ2-1
DNA: TGTGCCAGCAGCTTAGCAAGGCAGAAGGAGCAGTTCTTC
CDR3: CASSLARQKEQFF

V: TRBV20-1
size: many
D: TRBD2
length: 14
J: TRBJ2-3
DNA: TGCAGTGCCCATCTGGGAGGGGTGGCAGATACGCAGTATTTT
CDR3: CSAHLGGVADTQYF

V: TRBV20-1
size: many
D: -
length: 14
J: TRBJ1-2
DNA: TGCAGTGCTAGCGTTCGGGCAGGGGTCTATGGCTACACCTTC
CDR3: CSASVRAGVYGYTF

V: TRBV29-1
size: few
D: -
length: 14
J: TRBJ1-5
DNA: TGCAGCGTTTCCCAGGGGCTGGGGGTTCAGCCCCAGCATTTT
CDR3: CSVSQGLGVQPQHF

V: TRBV9
size: few
D: -
length: 15
J: TRBJ2-5
DNA: TGTGCCAGCAGCGTAGGGGGGAGTAACCAAGAGACCCAGTACTTC
CDR3: CASSVGGSNQETQYF

V: TRBV5-6
size: many
D: -
length: 14
J: TRBJ2-1
DNA: TGTGCCAGCAGCTTTGGCGGGCTATACAATGAGCAGTTCTTC
CDR3: CASSFGGLYNEQFF

V: TRBV7-8
size: -
D: -
length: 15
J: TRBJ2-3
DNA: TGTGCCAGCAGCTTATCCGATGGTTGGACAGATACGCAGTATTTT
CDR3: CASSLSDGWTDTQYF

V: TRBV7-6
size: few
D: TRBD1
length: 16
J: TRBJ2-7
DNA: TGTGCCAGCAGCTTAGCGGGGGGACAGGGCGTCTACGAGCAGTACTTC
CDR3: CASSLAGGQGVYEQYF

V: TRBV5-5
size: many
D: -
length: 15
J: TRBJ2-2
DNA: TGTGCCAGCAGCTGGGGGGACAGTTACACCGGGGAGCTGTTTTTT
CDR3: CASSWGDSYTGELFF

V: TRBV3-2
size: many
D: -
length: 13
J: TRBJ1-5
DNA: TGTGCCAGCAGCCCCGCCCCAGGGCAGCCCCAGCATTTT
CDR3: CASSPAPGQPQHF